This T cell receptor beta chain was found in a study of cytomegalovirus exposure and HLA in healthy donors. Overall study findings and caveats: There were several of the most significant clusters that appeared linked to common viral pathogens in a later analysis. Relative to equally common others, HLA-associated TCR beta chains showed greater clonal expansion in a later analysis. Some segments of the V type, notably TRBV6-2 and TRBV6-3, were excluded as indistinguishable.

The germline V gene encodes CDR1 LGHNT and CDR2 FRNRAP. The CDR3 has 15 residues. Trimming removed 2 bases from V and 5 bases from J; junction bases left unmatched: 7. Concerning this clone: The antigen remains unidentified.

PCR employed 60 Vbeta and 13 Jbeta primers. Per the original methods: Tens of millions of unique TCR beta chains, 10 million to 14 million shared, were counted in a later analysis. The data were produced by immunoSEQ multiplex PCR, yet TCRdb's version contains in-frame clones alone and is incomplete. V and J calls plus clone size are reproduced from that table; the DNA served to infer D and trimming. In the table there are about 250,000 clones, 80% to 95% of which are singletons. The sequenced material came from PBMCs. The chain has TRBV12-5 and TRBJ1-2; 8 bases align to TRBD1. The sequence derives from a girl aged 2 to 9 in good health and CMV-seronegative. The CDR3 protein is CASGLSTGAFYGYTF. The CDR3 region has the DNA TGTGCTAGTGGTTTGTCGACAGGGGCCTTTTATGGCTACACCTTC.